The source of this TCR beta chain is a study of T cell repertoires in cytomegalovirus infection. Study at large: Public signatures in TCR beta pointed to CMV infection and matching HLA type.

Comments on this clonotype: Its antigen is still unknown.

TCRdb recomputed calls from the reads with MiXCR, one row per CDR3 protein. The data hold a few hundred thousand distinct CDR3 sequences, with 25% to 30% observed a single time. The V gene lost 5 bases and the J gene lost 5 bases, with 27 bases spanning the gap. Germline V gene lookup returns CDR1 LNHDA and CDR2 SQIVND (reference sequence). The CDR3 loop spans 18 amino acids. The sequence was obtained from a human donor in good health (CMV status not recorded). Some clones in this sample may be carry-over from other donors' samples. The V gene is TRBV19, the J gene TRBJ1-2; D call uncertain. The sample in question was cultured PBMCs, obtained from culture after CMV antigen stimulation. This CDR3 reads CASSGGPTVGRFGYGYTF. The CDR3 coding sequence is TGTGCCAGTAGTGGAGGCCCGACCGTTGGACGGTTTGGGTATGGCTACACCTTC.